One T cell receptor (beta chain) is described in this entry. The data were produced by immunoSEQ multiplex PCR, yet TCRdb's version contains in-frame clones alone and is incomplete. The sample contains about 69,000 clones, approximately 92% of which appear only once. The data stem from a study of T cell changes during pregnancy in multiple sclerosis. V lost 4 bases and J lost 2; bases outside the gene matches: 7. Germline V lookup: CDR1 SGHVS, CDR2 FQNEAQ. CDR3 length: 16 residues. This specimen was peripheral blood, taken in the third trimester of pregnancy. The genes are TRBV7-8 and TRBJ2-3, with 9 bases matching TRBD2. The sequence was collected from a female donor in good health, enrolled as a control in a pregnancy study. The CDR3 reads CASSSLAGWATDTQYF. Here the CDR3 DNA reads TGTGCCAGCAGCTCGCTAGCGGGGTGGGCCACAGATACGCAGTATTTT.